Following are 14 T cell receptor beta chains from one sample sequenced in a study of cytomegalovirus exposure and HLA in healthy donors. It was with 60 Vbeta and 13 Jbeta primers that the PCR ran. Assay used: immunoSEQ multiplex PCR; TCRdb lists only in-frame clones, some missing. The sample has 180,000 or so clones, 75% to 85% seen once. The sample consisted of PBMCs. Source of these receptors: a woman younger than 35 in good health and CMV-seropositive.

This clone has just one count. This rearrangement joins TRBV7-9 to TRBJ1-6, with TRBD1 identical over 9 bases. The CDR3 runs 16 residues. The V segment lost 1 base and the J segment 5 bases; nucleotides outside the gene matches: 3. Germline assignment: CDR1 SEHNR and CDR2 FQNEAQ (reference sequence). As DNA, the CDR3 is TGTGCCAGCAGCTTAGGGGGACAGGGCGATAATTCACCCCTCCACTTT. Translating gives CASSLGGQGDNSPLHF.

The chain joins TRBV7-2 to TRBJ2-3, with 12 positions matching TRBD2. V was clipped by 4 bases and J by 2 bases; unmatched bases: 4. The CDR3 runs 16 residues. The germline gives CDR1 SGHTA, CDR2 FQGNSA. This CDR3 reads CASSSTSGGITDTQYF. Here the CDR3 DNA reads TGTGCCAGCAGCTCTACTAGCGGGGGGATCACAGATACGCAGTATTTT.

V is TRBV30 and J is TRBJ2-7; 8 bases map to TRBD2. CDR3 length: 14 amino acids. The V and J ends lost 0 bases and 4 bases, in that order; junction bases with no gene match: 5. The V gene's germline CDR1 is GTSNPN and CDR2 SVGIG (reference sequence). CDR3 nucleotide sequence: TGTGCCTGGAGTGTCGGGAGGGGCAGGTACGAGCAGTACTTC. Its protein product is CAWSVGRGRYEQYF.

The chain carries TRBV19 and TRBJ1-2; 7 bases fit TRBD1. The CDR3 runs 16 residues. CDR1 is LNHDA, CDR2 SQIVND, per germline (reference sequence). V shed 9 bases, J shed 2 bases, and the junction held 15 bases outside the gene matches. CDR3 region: CASSSPPGQRNYGYTF. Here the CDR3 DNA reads TGTGCCAGCTCCTCGCCCCCGGGACAGCGCAACTATGGCTACACCTTC.

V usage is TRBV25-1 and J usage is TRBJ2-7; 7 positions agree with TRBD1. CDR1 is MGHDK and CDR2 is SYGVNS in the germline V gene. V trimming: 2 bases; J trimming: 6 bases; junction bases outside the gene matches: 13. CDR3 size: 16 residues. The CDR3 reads CASSELQTGLLGEQYF. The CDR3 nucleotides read TGTGCCAGCAGTGAACTCCAGACAGGGTTGTTAGGCGAGCAGTACTTC.

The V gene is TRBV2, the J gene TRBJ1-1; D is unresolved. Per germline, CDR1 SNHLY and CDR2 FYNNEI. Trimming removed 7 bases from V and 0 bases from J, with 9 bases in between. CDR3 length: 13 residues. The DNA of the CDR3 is TGTGCCAGCATCAAAGCTTTGAACACTGAAGCTTTCTTT. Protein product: CASIKALNTEAFF.

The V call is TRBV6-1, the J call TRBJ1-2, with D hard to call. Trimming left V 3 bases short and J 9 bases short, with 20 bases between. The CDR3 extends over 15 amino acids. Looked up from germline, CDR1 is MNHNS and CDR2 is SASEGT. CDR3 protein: CASSDPTGFGESYTF. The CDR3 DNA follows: TGTGCCAGCAGTGACCCCACGGGGTTCGGGGAGAGCTACACCTTC.

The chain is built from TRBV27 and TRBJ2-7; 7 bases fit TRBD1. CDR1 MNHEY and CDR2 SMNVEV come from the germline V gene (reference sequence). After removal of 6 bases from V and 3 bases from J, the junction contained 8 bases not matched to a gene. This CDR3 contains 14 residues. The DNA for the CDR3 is TGTGCCAGCAGCGGGACAGCCAGAGTCTACGAGCAGTACTTC. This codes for CASSGTARVYEQYF.

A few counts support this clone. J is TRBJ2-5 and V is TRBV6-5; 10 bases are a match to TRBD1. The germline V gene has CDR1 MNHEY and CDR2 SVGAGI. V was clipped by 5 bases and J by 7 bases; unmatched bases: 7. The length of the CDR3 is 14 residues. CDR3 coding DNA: TGTGCCAGCAGTGACAGGGGGCTCTTGGGGACCCAGTACTTC. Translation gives CASSDRGLLGTQYF.

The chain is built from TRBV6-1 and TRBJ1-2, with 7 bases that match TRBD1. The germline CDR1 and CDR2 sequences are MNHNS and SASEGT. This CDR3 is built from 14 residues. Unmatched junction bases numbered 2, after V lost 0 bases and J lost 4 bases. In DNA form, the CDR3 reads TGTGCCAGCAGTGAAGCAAGGGACAGCTATGGCTACACCTTC. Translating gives CASSEARDSYGYTF.

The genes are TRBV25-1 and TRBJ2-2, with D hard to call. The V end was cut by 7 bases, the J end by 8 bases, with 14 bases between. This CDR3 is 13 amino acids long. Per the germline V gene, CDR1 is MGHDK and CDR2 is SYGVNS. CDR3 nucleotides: TGTGCCAGCACAGGTCCCTCCGTGGGGGAGCTGTTTTTT. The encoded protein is CASTGPSVGELFF. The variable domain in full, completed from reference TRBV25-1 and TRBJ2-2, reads EADIYQTPRYLVIGTGKKITLECSQTMGHDKMYWYQQDPGMELHLIHYSYGVNSTEKGDLSSESTVSRIRTEHFPLTLESARPSHTSQYLCASTGPSVGELFFGEGSRLTVL.

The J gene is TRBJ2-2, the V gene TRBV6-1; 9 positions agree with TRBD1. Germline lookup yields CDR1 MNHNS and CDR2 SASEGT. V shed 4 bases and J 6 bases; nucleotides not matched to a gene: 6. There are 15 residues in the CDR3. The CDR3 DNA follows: TGTGCCAGCAGTGCTACAGGGGGCGGCCCCGGGGAGCTGTTTTTT. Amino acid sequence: CASSATGGGPGELFF.

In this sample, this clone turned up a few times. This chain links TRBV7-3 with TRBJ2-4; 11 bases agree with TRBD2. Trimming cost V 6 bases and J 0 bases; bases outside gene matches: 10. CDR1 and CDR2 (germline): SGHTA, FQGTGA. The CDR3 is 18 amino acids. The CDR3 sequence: CASSLAGGLILAKNIQYF. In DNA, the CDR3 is TGTGCCAGCAGTCTAGCGGGGGGCCTTATACTAGCCAAAAACATTCAGTACTTC.

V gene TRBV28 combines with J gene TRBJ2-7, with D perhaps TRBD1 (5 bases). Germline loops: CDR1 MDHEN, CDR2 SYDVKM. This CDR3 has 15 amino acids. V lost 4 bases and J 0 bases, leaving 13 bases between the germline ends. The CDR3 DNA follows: TGTGCCAGCAGTTCCACGGACACAAGCTCCTACGAGCAGTACTTC. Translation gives CASSSTDTSSYEQYF.